The clone carrying this T cell receptor (beta chain) was detected many times. Its antigen remains unidentified. With iRepertoire HTBI primers and Arm-PCR of CDR3 regions, TCR beta libraries were built. TCRdb re-derived calls from the multiplex PCR reads in MiXCR, one entry per CDR3 protein. The sample contains around 250,000 distinct CDR3 sequences, about 20% of which appear only once. This entry belongs to a study of regulatory T cells in long-lasting Graves disease. Overall study findings and caveats: Persistent cases favored TRBV28, TRBJ1-2 and TRBJ2-5.

Time point defined: newly diagnosed GD, antithyroid drugs for less than 3 months. Following extraction of RNA from PBMCs, that RNA was used to make the TCR library. Guidelines of the American Thyroid Association were used to diagnose Graves' disease. V was cut by 1 base and J by 7 bases, with 11 bases left in between. The CDR3 is 14 amino acids. Germline V lookup: CDR1 SGHVS, CDR2 FQNEAQ. These same data were also listed under a study on T cells in Graves' hyperthyroidism and ophthalmopathy.

The J gene is TRBJ2-1, the V gene TRBV7-8; D gene ambiguous. Sequenced material: peripheral blood mononuclear cells (PBMCs), taken at new diagnosis, from a patient treated with antithyroid drugs. This TCR derives from a woman younger than 45 with Graves disease. The CDR3 nucleotides are TGTGCCAGCAGCTTAGTGGAATCACAGAATGAGCAGTTCTTC. The encoded protein is CASSLVESQNEQFF.